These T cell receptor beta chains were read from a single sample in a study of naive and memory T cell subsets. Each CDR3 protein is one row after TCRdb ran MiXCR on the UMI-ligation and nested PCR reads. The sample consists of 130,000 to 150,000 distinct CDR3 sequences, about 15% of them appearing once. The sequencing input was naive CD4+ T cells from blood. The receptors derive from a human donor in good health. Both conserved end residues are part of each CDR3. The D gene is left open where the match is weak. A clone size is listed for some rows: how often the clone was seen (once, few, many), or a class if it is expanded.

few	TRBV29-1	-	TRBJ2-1	CSVAGRTPGNEQFF	TGCAGCGTTGCTGGTCGGACCCCTGGCAATGAGCAGTTCTTC
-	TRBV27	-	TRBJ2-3	CASRRDFASTDTQYF	TGTGCCAGCAGGCGGGACTTTGCTAGCACAGATACGCAGTATTTT
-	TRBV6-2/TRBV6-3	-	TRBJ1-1	CASSYPTRSAEAFF	TGTGCCAGCAGTTACCCGACGAGGAGCGCTGAAGCTTTCTTT
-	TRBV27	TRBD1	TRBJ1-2	CASKIQGDGVGYTF	TGTGCCAGCAAGATACAGGGGGATGGAGTTGGCTACACCTTC
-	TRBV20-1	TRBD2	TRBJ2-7	CSAQPLADPYEQYF	TGCAGTGCCCAGCCCCTAGCGGACCCCTACGAGCAGTACTTC
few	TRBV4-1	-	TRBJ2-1	CASSHPPRGVNEQFF	TGCGCCAGCAGCCACCCACCCAGAGGGGTGAATGAGCAGTTCTTC
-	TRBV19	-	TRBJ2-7	CASSMSTSEAQYF	TGTGCCAGTAGTATGTCTACGAGCGAGGCGCAGTACTTC
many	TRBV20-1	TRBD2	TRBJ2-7	CSANRLAGVSYEQYF	TGCAGTGCCAACCGACTAGCGGGAGTCTCCTACGAGCAGTACTTC
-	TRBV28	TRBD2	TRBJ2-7	CASLSGNSYEQYF	TGTGCCAGTCTGAGCGGGAACTCCTACGAGCAGTACTTC
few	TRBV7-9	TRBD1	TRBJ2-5	CASSLTTGVETQYF	TGTGCCAGCAGCTTAACGACAGGGGTGGAGACCCAGTACTTC
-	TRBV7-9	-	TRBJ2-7	CASTRTVYEQYF	TGTGCCAGCACACGGACGGTCTACGAGCAGTACTTC
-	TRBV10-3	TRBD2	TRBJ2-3	CAISAIGLAAGTDTQYF	TGTGCCATCAGTGCAATAGGACTAGCGGCCGGCACAGATACGCAGTATTTT
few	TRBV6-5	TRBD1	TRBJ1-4	CASSRKYRGTAATNEKLFF	TGTGCCAGCAGTCGGAAATACCGGGGGACAGCGGCAACTAATGAAAAACTGTTTTTT
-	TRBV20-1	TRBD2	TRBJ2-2	CSVPREGRGGELFF	TGCAGTGTTCCCCGGGAGGGCCGCGGCGGGGAGCTGTTTTTT
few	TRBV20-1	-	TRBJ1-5	CSAPDPYSNQPQHF	TGCAGTGCTCCTGACCCCTATAGCAATCAGCCCCAGCATTTT
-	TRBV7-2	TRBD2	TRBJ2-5	CASSWTGTSNQETQYF	TGTGCCAGCAGCTGGACCGGGACTAGTAACCAAGAGACCCAGTACTTC
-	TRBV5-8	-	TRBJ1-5	CASSLAWGFQPQHF	TGTGCCAGCAGCTTGGCCTGGGGGTTCCAGCCCCAGCATTTT
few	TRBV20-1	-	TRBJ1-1	CSANREVRSTEAFF	TGCAGTGCTAATAGGGAAGTTCGGAGCACTGAAGCTTTCTTT
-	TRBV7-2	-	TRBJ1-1	CASILLVGNLLSEAFF	TGTGCCAGCATCCTCCTAGTGGGAAATCTTCTCTCTGAAGCTTTCTTT
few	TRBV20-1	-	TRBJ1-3	CSARLGTVFSGNTIYF	TGCAGTGCTAGACTCGGGACGGTGTTCTCTGGAAACACCATATATTTT
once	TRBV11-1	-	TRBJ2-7	CASSLWGRVMDYEQYF	TGTGCCAGCAGCTTATGGGGTAGGGTAATGGACTACGAGCAGTACTTC
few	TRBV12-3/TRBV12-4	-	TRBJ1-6	CASSYQGLNSPLHF	TGTGCCAGCAGTTACCAGGGCCTTAATTCACCCCTCCACTTT
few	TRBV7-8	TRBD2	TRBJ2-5	CASSLALAGARETQYF	TGTGCCAGCAGCTTAGCACTAGCGGGAGCAAGGGAGACCCAGTACTTC
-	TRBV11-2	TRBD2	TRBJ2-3	CASSLDYFGTSSPGTDTQYF	TGTGCCAGCAGCTTAGATTACTTCGGGACTAGCTCTCCCGGCACAGATACGCAGTATTTT
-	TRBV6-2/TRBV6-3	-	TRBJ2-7	CASSHPGRGPYEQYF	TGTGCCAGCAGCCACCCCGGGCGCGGCCCCTACGAGCAGTACTTC
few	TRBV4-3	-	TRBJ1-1	CASSQDRRTTTEAFF	TGCGCCAGCAGCCAAGATAGGAGGACCACCACTGAAGCTTTCTTT
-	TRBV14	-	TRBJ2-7	CARSEMTVRFYEQYF	TGTGCCAGAAGCGAAATGACAGTTAGATTCTACGAGCAGTACTTC
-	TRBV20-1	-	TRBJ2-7	CSATVTGYEQYF	TGCAGTGCTACCGTTACAGGCTACGAGCAGTACTTC
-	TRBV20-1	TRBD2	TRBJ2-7	CSGASGPLYEQYF	TGCAGTGGGGCTAGCGGTCCCCTCTACGAGCAGTACTTC
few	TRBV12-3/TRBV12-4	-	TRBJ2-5	CASSYLVGETQYF	TGTGCCAGCAGTTACTTGGTGGGAGAGACCCAGTACTTC
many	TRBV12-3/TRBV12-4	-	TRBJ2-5	CASSGGLNQETQYF	TGTGCCAGCAGTGGAGGACTGAACCAAGAGACCCAGTACTTC
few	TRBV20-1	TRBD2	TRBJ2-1	CSAPGLAGGSSYNEQFF	TGCAGTGCCCCGGGACTAGCGGGAGGTAGCTCCTACAATGAGCAGTTCTTC
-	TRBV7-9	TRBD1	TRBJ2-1	CASSLSSFRGPKAHNEQFF	TGTGCCAGCAGCTTATCCTCCTTCAGGGGGCCCAAAGCGCACAATGAGCAGTTCTTC
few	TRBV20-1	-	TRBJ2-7	CSARGRTATYEQYF	TGCAGTGCTAGAGGCCGGACAGCGACCTACGAGCAGTACTTC
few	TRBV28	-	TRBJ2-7	CATSGYTYEQYF	TGTGCCACGTCGGGCTACACCTACGAGCAGTACTTC
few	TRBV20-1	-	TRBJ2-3	CSARDQGQTDTQYF	TGCAGTGCTAGAGATCAAGGACAGACAGATACGCAGTATTTT
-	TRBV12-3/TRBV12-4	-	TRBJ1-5	CASSLGTLLSNQPQHF	TGTGCCAGCAGTTTGGGGACCTTATTAAGCAATCAGCCCCAGCATTTT
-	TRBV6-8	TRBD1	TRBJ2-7	CASSSNWGDRDYEQYF	TGTGCCAGCAGCTCTAATTGGGGGGACAGGGACTACGAGCAGTACTTC
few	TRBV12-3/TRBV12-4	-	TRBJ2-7	CASSRFYEQYF	TGTGCCAGCAGCCGTTTCTACGAGCAGTACTTC
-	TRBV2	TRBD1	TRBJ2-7	CASSESAGYRGRNARSYEQYF	TGTGCCAGCAGTGAATCTGCTGGTTACAGGGGCAGAAATGCTCGGAGCTACGAGCAGTACTTC
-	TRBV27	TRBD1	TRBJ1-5	CASIQGQGPSRSQHF	TGTGCCAGCATCCAAGGACAGGGACCATCTCGATCCCAGCATTTT
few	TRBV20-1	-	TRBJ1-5	CSAKQGTNNQPQHF	TGCAGTGCTAAACAGGGTACAAACAATCAGCCCCAGCATTTT
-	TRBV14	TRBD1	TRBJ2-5	CASSQEGTGRGETQYF	TGTGCCAGCAGCCAAGAAGGGACAGGGAGAGGCGAGACCCAGTACTTC
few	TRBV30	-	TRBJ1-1	CACSVDSEAFF	TGTGCCTGTTCGGTGGACAGTGAAGCTTTCTTT
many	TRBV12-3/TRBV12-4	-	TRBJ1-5	CASSSRIQPQHF	TGTGCCAGCAGTAGTAGAATTCAGCCCCAGCATTTT
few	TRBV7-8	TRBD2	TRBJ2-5	CASSDLSQRLAVTQYF	TGTGCCAGCAGCGACCTCTCCCAGCGACTAGCGGTGACCCAGTACTTC
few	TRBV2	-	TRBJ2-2	CASKPTVNTGELFF	TGTGCCAGCAAACCGACAGTGAACACCGGGGAGCTGTTTTTT
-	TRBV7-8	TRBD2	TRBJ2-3	CASRALGLAGGDMQYF	TGTGCCAGCAGGGCGCTAGGACTAGCGGGAGGAGATATGCAGTATTTT
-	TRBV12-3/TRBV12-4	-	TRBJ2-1	CASVNNRGYNEQFF	TGTGCCAGCGTGAACAATCGGGGCTACAATGAGCAGTTCTTC
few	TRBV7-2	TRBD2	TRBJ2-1	CASSLQGGGYNEQFF	TGTGCCAGCAGCTTACAGGGCGGGGGCTACAATGAGCAGTTCTTC